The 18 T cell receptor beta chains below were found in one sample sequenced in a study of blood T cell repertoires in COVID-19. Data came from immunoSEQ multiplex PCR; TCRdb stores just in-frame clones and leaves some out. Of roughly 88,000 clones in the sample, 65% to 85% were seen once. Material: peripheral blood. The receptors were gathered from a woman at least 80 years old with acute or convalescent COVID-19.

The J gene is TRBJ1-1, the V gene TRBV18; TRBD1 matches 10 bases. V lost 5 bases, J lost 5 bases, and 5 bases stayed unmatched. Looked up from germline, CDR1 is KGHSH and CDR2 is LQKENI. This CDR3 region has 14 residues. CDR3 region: CASSSGTGATEAFF. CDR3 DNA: TGTGCCAGCTCATCCGGGACAGGGGCGACTGAAGCTTTCTTT. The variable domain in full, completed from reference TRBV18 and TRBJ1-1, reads NAGVMQNPRHLVRRRGQEARLRCSPMKGHSHVYWYRQLPEEGLKFMVYLQKENIIDESGMPKERFSAEFPKEGPSILRIQQVVRGDSAAYFCASSSGTGATEAFFGQGTRLTVV.

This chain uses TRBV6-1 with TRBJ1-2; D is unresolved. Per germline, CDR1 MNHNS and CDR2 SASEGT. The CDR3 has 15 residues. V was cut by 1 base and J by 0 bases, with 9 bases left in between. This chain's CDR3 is CASSEERRPNYGYTF. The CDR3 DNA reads TGTGCCAGCAGTGAAGAACGCAGGCCTAACTATGGCTACACCTTC.

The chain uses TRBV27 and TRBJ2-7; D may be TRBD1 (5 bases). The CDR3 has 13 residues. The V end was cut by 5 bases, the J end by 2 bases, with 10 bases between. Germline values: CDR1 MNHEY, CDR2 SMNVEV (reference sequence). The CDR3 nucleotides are TGTGCCAGCAGTGGCCAGGGCACCTACGAGCAGTACTTC. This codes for CASSGQGTYEQYF.

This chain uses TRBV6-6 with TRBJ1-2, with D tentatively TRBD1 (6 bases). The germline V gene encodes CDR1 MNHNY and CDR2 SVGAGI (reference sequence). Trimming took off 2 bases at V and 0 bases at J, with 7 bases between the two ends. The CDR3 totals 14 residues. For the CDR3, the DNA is TGTGCCAGCAGTTACGGACAGTCTAACTATGGCTACACCTTC. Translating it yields CASSYGQSNYGYTF.

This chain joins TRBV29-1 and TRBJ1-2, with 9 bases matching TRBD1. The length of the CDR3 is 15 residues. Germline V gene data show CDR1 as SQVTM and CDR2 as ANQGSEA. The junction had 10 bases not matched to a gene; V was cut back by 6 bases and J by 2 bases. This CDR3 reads CSVAGGTGGNYGYTF. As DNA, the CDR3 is TGCAGCGTGGCGGGGGGAACAGGGGGCAACTATGGCTACACCTTC.

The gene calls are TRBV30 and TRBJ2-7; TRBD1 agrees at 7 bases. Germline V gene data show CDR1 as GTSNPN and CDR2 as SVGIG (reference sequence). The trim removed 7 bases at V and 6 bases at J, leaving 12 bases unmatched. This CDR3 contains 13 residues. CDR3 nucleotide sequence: TGTGCCTTGAAGGGGGCCAGGAGTACCGAGCAGTACTTC. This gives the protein CALKGARSTEQYF.

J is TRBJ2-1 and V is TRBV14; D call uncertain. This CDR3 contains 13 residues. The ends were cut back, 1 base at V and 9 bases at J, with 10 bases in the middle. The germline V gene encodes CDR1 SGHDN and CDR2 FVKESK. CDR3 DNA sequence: TGTGCCAGCAGCCAAGTTCTCCCTCCTGAGCAGTTCTTC. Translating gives CASSQVLPPEQFF.

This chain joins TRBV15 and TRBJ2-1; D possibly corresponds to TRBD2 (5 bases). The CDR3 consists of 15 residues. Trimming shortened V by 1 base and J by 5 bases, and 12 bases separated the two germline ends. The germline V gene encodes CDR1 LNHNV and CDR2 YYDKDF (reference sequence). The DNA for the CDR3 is TGTGCCACCAGCAGAGCGAGGACTCTTGACAATGAGCAGTTCTTC. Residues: CATSRARTLDNEQFF.

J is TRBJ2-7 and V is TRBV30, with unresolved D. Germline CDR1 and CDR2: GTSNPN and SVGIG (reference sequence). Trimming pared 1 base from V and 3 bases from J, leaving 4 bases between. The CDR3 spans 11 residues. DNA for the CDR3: TGTGCCTGGAGTGGCGACTACGAGCAGTACTTC. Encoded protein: CAWSGDYEQYF.

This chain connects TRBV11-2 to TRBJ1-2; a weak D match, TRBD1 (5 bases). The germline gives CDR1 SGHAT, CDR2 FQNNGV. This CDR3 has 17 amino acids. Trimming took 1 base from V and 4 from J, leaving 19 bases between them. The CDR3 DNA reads TGTGCCAGCAGCTTAGGGATGGCAGGGTCGACTGTCTATGGCTACACCTTC. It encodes CASSLGMAGSTVYGYTF.

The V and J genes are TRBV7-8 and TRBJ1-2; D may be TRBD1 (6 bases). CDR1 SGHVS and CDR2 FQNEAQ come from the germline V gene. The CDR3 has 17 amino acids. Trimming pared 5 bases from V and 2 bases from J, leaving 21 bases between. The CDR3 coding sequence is TGTGCCAGCAGCCCATATAGAGGGGCGGGGGGCAACTATGGCTACACCTTC. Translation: CASSPYRGAGGNYGYTF.

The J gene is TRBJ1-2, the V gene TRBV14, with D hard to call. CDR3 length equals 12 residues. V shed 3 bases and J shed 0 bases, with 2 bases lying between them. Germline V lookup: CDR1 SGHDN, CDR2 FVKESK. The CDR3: CASSHANYGYTF. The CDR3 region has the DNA TGTGCCAGCAGCCACGCTAACTATGGCTACACCTTC.

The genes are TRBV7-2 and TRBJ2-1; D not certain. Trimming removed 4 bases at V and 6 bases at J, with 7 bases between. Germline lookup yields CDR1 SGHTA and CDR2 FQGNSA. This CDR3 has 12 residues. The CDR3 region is CASSSQANEQFF. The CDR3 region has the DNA TGTGCCAGCAGCTCCCAAGCCAATGAGCAGTTCTTC.

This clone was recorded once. Written as DNA, the CDR3 is TGTGCCAGCAGACAAGACCGGGGGGTCTTATACAATGAGCAGTTCTTC. Amino acids: CASRQDRGVLYNEQFF. The chain carries TRBV5-8 and TRBJ2-1, with 7 nucleotides matching TRBD2. This CDR3 region has 16 residues. The germline V gene has CDR1 SGHTS and CDR2 YDEGEE. With 5 bases clipped from V and 4 bases from J, the junction kept 12 bases outside the gene matches.

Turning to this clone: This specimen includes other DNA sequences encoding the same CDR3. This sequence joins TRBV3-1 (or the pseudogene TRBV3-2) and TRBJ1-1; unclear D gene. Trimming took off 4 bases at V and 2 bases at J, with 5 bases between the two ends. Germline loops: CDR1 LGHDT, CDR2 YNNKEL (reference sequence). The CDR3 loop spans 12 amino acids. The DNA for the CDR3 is TGTGCCAGCAGCCTTCCTAACACTGAAGCTTTCTTT. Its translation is CASSLPNTEAFF.

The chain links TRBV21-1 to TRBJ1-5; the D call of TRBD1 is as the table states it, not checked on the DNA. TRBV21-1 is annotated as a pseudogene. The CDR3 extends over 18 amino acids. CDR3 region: CASSKVGGGDPQDQPQHF. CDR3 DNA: TGTGCCAGCAGCAAAGTTGGAGGGGGCGACCCGCAGGATCAGCCCCAGCATTTT.

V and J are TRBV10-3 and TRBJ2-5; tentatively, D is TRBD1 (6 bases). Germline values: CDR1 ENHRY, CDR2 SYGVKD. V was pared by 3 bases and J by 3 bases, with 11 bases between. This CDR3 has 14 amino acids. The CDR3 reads CAISDNPGEETQYF. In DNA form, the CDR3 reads TGTGCCATCAGTGACAACCCAGGGGAAGAGACCCAGTACTTC.

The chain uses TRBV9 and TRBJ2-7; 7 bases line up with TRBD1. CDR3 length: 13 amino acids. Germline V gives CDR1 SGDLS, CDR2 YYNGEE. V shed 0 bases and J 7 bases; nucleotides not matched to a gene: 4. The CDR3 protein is CASSVGQGGEQYF. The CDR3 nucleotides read TGTGCCAGCAGCGTAGGACAGGGCGGAGAGCAGTACTTC.